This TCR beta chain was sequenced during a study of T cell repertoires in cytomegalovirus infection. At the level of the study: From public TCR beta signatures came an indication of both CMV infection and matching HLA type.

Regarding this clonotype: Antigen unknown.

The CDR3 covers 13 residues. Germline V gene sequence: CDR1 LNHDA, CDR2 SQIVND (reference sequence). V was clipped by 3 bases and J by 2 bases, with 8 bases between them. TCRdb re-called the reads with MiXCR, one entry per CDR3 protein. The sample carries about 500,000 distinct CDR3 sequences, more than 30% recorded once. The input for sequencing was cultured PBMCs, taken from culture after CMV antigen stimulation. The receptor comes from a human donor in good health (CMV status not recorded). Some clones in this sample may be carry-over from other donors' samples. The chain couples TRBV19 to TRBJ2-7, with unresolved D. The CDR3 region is CASSIGYTYEQYF. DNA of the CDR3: TGTGCCAGTAGTATTGGCTACACCTACGAGCAGTACTTC.